The present T cell receptor (beta chain) was sequenced within a study of blood T cell repertoires in COVID-19. In the study overall: Some COVID-19 samples were acute and others convalescent; all came from the United States, Italy and Spain. PBMCs, B-cell-depleted T cells, or T cells were the source of the cDNA or gDNA that made up the material.

The V segment lost 4 bases and the J segment 8 bases; nucleotides outside the gene matches: 7. The CDR3 contains 15 residues. Germline V gives CDR1 LGHDT, CDR2 YNNKEL (reference sequence). In the original workflow: How many nucleated cells were present was estimated from reference gene primer amplification. The protocol was immunoSEQ multiplex PCR, while the TCRdb copy is restricted to in-frame clones and leaves out a portion. V and J calls and clone size are copied from that table; D and trimming were computed from the DNA. The sample shows tens of thousands of clones, around 90% of them seen only once.

This TCR came from a woman of 80 years or more in a cohort sampled during active or convalescent COVID-19. The sequenced sample was peripheral blood. V gene TRBV3-1 (or the pseudogene TRBV3-2) combines with J gene TRBJ2-1; 11 nucleotides agree with TRBD2. The CDR3 spells CASSPLAGGLDEQFF. The DNA for the CDR3 is TGTGCCAGCAGCCCCTTAGCGGGGGGGCTGGATGAGCAGTTCTTC.